This T cell receptor beta chain was captured by sequencing in a study of OX40 agonist ivuxolimab in advanced cancers. V was trimmed by 3 bases and J by 5 bases, leaving 13 bases between them. The CDR3 is made up of 13 amino acids. Germline V CDR1 and CDR2: GTSNPN, SVGIG (reference sequence). Profiled with immunoSEQ multiplex PCR; TCRdb holds only in-frame clones, not every one. The repertoire holds about 72,000 clones, with around 89% as singletons. The sequence derives from an adult with an advanced solid tumor such as melanoma, head and neck, liver or kidney cancer. Sequenced material: CD4+ or CD8+ T cells sorted from blood, taken in a trial of the OX40 agonist ivuxolimab. The chain has TRBV30 and TRBJ1-2; maybe TRBD1 (5 bases). This chain's CDR3 is CAWRGGRAYGYTF. Here the CDR3 DNA reads TGTGCCTGGAGGGGGGGACGGGCGTATGGCTACACCTTC.